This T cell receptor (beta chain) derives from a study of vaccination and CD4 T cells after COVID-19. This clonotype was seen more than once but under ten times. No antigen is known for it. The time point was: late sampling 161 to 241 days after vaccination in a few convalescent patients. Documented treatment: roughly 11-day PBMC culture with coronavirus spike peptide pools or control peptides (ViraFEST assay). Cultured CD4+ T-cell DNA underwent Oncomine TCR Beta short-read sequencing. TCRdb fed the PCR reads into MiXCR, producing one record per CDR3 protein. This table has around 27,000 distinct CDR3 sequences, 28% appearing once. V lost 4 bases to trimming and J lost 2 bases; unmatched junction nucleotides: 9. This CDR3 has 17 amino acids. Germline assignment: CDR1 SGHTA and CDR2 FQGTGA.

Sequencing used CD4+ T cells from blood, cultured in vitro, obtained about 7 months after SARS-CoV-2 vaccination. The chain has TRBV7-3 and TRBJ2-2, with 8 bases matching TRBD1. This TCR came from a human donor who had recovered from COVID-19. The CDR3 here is CASSWPLGQGNTGELFF. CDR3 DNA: TGTGCCAGCAGCTGGCCCCTCGGACAGGGAAACACCGGGGAGCTGTTTTTT.